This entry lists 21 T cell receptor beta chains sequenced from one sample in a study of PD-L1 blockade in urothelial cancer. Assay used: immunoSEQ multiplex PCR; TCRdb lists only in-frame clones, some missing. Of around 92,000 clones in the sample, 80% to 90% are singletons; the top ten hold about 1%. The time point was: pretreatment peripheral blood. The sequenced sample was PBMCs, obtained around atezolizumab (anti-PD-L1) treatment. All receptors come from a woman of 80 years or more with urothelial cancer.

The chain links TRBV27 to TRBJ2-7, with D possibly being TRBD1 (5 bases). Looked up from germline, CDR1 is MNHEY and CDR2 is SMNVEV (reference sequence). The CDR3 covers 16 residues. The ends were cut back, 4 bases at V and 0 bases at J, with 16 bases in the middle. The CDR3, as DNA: TGTGCCAGCAGTTGGGGCGGTGGGCAGAGCTCCTACGAGCAGTACTTC. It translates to CASSWGGGQSSYEQYF.

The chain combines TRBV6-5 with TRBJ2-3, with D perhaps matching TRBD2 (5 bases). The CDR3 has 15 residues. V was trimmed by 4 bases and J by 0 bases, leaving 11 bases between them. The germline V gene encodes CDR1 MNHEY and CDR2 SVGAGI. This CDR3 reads CASSFLARSTDTQYF. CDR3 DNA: TGTGCCAGCAGTTTCTTAGCGAGAAGCACAGATACGCAGTATTTT.

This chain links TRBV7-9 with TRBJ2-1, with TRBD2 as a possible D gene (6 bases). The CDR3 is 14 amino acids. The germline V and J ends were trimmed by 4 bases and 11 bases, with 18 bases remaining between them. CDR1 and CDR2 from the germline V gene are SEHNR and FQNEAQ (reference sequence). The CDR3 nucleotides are TGTGCCAGCAGCTCGCCGACTAGATACTCCCAGCAGTTCTTC. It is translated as CASSSPTRYSQQFF.

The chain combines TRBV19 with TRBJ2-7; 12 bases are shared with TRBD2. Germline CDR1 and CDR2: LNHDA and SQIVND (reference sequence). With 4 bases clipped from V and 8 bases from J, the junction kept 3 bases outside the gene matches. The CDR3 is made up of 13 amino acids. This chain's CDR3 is CASSSGLAGQQYF. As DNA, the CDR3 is TGTGCCAGTAGTAGCGGACTAGCGGGACAGCAGTACTTC.

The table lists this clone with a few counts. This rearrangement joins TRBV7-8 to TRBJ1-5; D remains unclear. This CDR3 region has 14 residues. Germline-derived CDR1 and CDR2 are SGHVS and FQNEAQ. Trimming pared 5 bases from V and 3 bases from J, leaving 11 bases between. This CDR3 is CASSPGLHNQPQHF. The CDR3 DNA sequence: TGTGCCAGCAGCCCAGGCCTACACAATCAGCCCCAGCATTTT.

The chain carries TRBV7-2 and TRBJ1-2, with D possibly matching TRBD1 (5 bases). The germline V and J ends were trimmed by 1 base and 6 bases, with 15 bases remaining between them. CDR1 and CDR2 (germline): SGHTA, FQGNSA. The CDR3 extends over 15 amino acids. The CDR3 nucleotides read TGTGCCAGCAGCTTAGAAGGCAGGGAGGTGGATGGCTACACCTTC. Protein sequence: CASSLEGREVDGYTF.

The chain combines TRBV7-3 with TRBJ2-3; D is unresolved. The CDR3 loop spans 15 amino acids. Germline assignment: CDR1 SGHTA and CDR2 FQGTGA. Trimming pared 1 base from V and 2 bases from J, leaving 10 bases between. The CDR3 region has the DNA TGTGCCAGCAGCTTAAACAGCCCTTACACAGATACGCAGTATTTT. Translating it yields CASSLNSPYTDTQYF.

The chain's CDR3 is CASSTRTSGRADTQYF. The DNA of the CDR3 is TGTGCCAGCAGCACCAGGACTAGCGGGAGGGCAGATACGCAGTATTTT. The chain joins TRBV5-4 to TRBJ2-3; 15 bases map to TRBD2. Germline V gene lookup returns CDR1 SGHNT and CDR2 YYREEE (reference sequence). The CDR3 is 16 amino acids. V was clipped by 4 bases and J by 4 bases; unmatched bases: 4. The variable domain in full, completed from reference TRBV5-4 and TRBJ2-3, reads ETGVTQSPTHLIKTRGQQVTLRCSSQSGHNTVSWYQQALGQGPQFIFQYYREEENGRGNFPPRFSGLQFPNYSSELNVNALELDDSALYLCASSTRTSGRADTQYFGPGTRLTVL.

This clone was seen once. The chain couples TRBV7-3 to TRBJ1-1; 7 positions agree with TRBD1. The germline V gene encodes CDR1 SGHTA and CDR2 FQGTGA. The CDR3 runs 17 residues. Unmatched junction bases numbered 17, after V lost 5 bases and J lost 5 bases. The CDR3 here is CASSATGVGQGGTEAFF. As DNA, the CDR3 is TGTGCCAGCAGCGCCACTGGGGTGGGGCAGGGGGGAACTGAAGCTTTCTTT.

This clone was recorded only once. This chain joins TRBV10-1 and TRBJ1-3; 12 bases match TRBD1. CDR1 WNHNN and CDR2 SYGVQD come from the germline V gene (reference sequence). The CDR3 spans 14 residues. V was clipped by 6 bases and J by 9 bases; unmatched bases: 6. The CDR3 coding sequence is TGCGCCAGCAGCCCGGGACAGGGGGCCGGCACCATATATTTT. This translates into CASSPGQGAGTIYF.

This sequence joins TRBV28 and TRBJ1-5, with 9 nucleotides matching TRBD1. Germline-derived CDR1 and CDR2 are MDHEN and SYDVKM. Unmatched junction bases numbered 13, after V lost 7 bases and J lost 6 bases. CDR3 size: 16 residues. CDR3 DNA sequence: TGTGCCAGCACGAAGGACAGGGGAGCTTCGAGTCAGCCCCAGCATTTT. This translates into CASTKDRGASSQPQHF.

The CDR3 protein is CASSMDRGLGNGYTF. The CDR3 region has the DNA TGTGCCAGTAGTATGGACAGGGGGCTCGGGAATGGCTACACCTTC. The gene calls are TRBV19 and TRBJ1-2, with TRBD1 matching 11 bases. The CDR3 totals 15 residues. Germline CDR1 LNHDA, CDR2 SQIVND (reference sequence). The V gene end was trimmed by 3 bases and the J gene end by 6 bases; junction bases not matched to a gene: 6.

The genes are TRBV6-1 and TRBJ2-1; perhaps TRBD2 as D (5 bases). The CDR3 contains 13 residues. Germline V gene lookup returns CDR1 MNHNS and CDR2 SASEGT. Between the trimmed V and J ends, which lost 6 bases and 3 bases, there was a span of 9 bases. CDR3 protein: CASSPTSYNEQFF. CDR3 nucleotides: TGTGCCAGCAGCCCCACTAGCTACAATGAGCAGTTCTTC.

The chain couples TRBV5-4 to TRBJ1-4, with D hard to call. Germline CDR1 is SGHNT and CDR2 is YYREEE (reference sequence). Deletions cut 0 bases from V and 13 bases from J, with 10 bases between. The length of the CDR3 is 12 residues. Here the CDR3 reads CASSLAEGSLFF. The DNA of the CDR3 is TGTGCCAGCAGCTTGGCCGAGGGATCACTGTTTTTT. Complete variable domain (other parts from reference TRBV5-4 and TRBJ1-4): ETGVTQSPTHLIKTRGQQVTLRCSSQSGHNTVSWYQQALGQGPQFIFQYYREEENGRGNFPPRFSGLQFPNYSSELNVNALELDDSALYLCASSLAEGSLFFGSGTQLSVL.

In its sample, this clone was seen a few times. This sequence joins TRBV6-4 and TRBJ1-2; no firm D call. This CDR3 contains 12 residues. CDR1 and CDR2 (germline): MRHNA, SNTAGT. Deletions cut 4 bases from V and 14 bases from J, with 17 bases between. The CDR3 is CASSAPPPGRTF. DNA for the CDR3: TGTGCCAGCAGTGCCCCGCCCCCCGGGAGGACCTTC.

The CDR3 loop is CASSVDPGSGTEAFF. CDR3 bases: TGTGCCAGCAGCGTAGATCCGGGTTCGGGCACTGAAGCTTTCTTT. This sequence joins TRBV9 and TRBJ1-1; D ambiguous. V was pared by 0 bases and J by 4 bases, with 13 bases between. CDR3 size: 15 residues. Germline-derived CDR1 and CDR2 are SGDLS and YYNGEE.

The CDR3 reads CASSSSGQSYEQYF. Here the CDR3 DNA reads TGTGCCAGCAGCTCTTCCGGACAGAGCTACGAGCAGTACTTC. The chain joins TRBV7-9 to TRBJ2-7, with a weak D call TRBD1 (6 bases). CDR1 is SEHNR and CDR2 is FQNEAQ in the germline V gene (reference sequence). The CDR3 consists of 14 residues. Trimming left V 4 bases short and J 3 bases short, with 13 bases between.

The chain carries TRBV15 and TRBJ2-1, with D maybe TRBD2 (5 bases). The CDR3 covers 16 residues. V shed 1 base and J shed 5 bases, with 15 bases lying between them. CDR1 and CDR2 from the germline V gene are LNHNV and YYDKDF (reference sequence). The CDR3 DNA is TGTGCCACCAGCAGAGCCCTGACTACAGAGAACAATGAGCAGTTCTTC. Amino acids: CATSRALTTENNEQFF.

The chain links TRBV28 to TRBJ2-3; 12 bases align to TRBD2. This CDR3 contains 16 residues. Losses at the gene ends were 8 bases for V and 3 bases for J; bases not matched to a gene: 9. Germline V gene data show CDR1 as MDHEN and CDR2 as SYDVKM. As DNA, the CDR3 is TGTGCCAGCCCCCCCCGACTAGCGGGAGTGACAGATACGCAGTATTTT. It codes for CASPPRLAGVTDTQYF.

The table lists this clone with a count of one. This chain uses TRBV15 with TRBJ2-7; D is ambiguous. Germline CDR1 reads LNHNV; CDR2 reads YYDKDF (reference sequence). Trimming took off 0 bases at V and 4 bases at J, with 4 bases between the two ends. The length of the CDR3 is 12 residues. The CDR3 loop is CATSREYYEQYF. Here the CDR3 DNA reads TGTGCCACCAGCAGAGAGTATTACGAGCAGTACTTC.

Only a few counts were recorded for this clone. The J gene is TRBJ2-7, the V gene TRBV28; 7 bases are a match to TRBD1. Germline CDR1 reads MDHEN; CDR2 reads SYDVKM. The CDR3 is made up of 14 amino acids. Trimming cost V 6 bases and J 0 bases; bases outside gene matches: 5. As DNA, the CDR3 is TGTGCCAGCAGCCGGGACAGCATCTCCTACGAGCAGTACTTC. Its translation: CASSRDSISYEQYF.